These 6 T cell receptor beta chains originate from one sample sequenced in a study of T cell responses to AZD1222 COVID-19 vaccine. Sequencing used immunoSEQ multiplex PCR; TCRdb keeps in-frame clones, though not all of them. This sample yields 80,000 or so clones, of which 92% are seen a single time; more than 4.5% belongs to the top ten. The source material was peripheral blood, sampled 28 days after the second AZD1222 dose. These receptors all come from an adult who received the AZD1222 COVID-19 vaccine.

The V and J genes are TRBV27 and TRBJ2-1; D might be TRBD2 (6 bases). Trimming took off 8 bases at V and 4 bases at J, with 21 bases between the two ends. Germline lookup yields CDR1 MNHEY and CDR2 SMNVEV (reference sequence). CDR3 size: 16 residues. CDR3 sequence (DNA): TGTGCCAGCGAAAAGGAGCCGACTAGGACATACAATGAGCAGTTCTTC. Amino acid sequence: CASEKEPTRTYNEQFF.

The rearrangement joins TRBV6-4 to TRBJ1-1; D might be TRBD1 (5 bases). Germline V gene sequence: CDR1 MRHNA, CDR2 SNTAGT. V gave up 4 bases and J gave up 2 bases, with 11 bases separating them. There are 14 residues in the CDR3. CDR3 in DNA: TGTGCCAGCAGTGTTATGGGGGGAAACACTGAAGCTTTCTTT. Translation gives CASSVMGGNTEAFF.

This clone came up once. The genes are TRBV6-2 or TRBV6-3 and TRBJ2-5; 10 nucleotides agree with TRBD2. V lost 2 bases to trimming and J lost 5 bases; unmatched junction nucleotides: 2. This CDR3 spans 14 amino acids. Germline V gene sequence: CDR1 MNHEY, CDR2 SVGEGT. The CDR3 DNA reads as TGTGCCAGCAGTTACACGGGACTAGCGGAGACCCAGTACTTC. Translation: CASSYTGLAETQYF.

The chain couples TRBV18 to TRBJ1-2; 7 positions agree with TRBD1. Trimming at V came to 6 bases and at J to 4 bases, leaving 8 bases not matched to a gene. Germline values: CDR1 KGHSH, CDR2 LQKENI. CDR3 length: 14 residues. CDR3 residues: CASSPGQEIYGYTF. CDR3 in DNA: TGTGCCAGCTCGCCCGGACAGGAGATCTATGGCTACACCTTC.

This clone occurred once. V usage is TRBV12-3 or TRBV12-4 and J usage is TRBJ2-1; D ambiguous. The CDR3 contains 13 residues. V was pared by 1 base and J by 3 bases, with 4 bases between. This chain's CDR3 is CASSLDHYNEQFF. In DNA form, the CDR3 reads TGTGCCAGCAGTTTAGACCACTACAATGAGCAGTTCTTC.

The chain links TRBV9 to TRBJ2-7, with a tentative D call TRBD1 (6 bases). Germline V gene sequence: CDR1 SGDLS, CDR2 YYNGEE. V was cut by 4 bases and J by 6 bases, with 8 bases left in between. The CDR3 extends over 11 amino acids. In DNA, the CDR3 is TGTGCCAGCAGCACAGGGTTCGAGCAGTACTTC. Translated, it gives CASSTGFEQYF.